The 18 T cell receptor beta chains below all came from one sample that was sequenced in a study of blood T cell repertoires in COVID-19. Sequencing used immunoSEQ multiplex PCR; TCRdb keeps in-frame clones, though not all of them. The profile shows about 150,000 clones, roughly nine tenths of them singletons. The sample taken for sequencing was peripheral blood. These receptors originate from a man aged 45 to 65 with acute or convalescent COVID-19.

This clone was picked up many times. The chain employs TRBV2 and TRBJ1-6; 7 bases align to TRBD1. The CDR3 totals 15 residues. V was clipped by 6 bases and J by 7 bases; unmatched bases: 9. Germline V CDR1 and CDR2: SNHLY, FYNNEI. The CDR3, as DNA: TGTGCCAGCAGACAGGGGCAGAACTCAAATTCACCCCTCCACTTT. Translation gives CASRQGQNSNSPLHF.

CDR3 bases: TGTGCCATCAGTGAGTCTCGGGAGACCCAGTACTTC. Amino acid sequence: CAISESRETQYF. The V gene is TRBV10-3, the J gene TRBJ2-5; D is unclear. The CDR3 runs 12 residues. Germline CDR1 and CDR2: ENHRY and SYGVKD. V lost 0 bases, J lost 5 bases, and 4 bases lay in between.

The rearrangement uses TRBV11-1 and TRBJ1-4; the match to TRBD1 covers 9 bases. CDR3 size: 15 residues. CDR1 is SGHAT and CDR2 is FQDESV in the germline V gene (reference sequence). V was clipped by 5 bases and J by 7 bases; unmatched bases: 8. DNA of the CDR3: TGTGCCAGCAGCCGACAGGGGGTTCGTCGTGAAAAACTGTTTTTT. Its translation is CASSRQGVRREKLFF.

This chain uses TRBV25-1 with TRBJ2-2; 10 nucleotides agree with TRBD1. This CDR3 spans 17 amino acids. Trimming took 4 bases from V and 3 from J; bases not matched to a gene: 8. CDR1 and CDR2 from the germline V gene are MGHDK and SYGVNS. CDR3 loop: CASSVTGTGVDTGELFF. The DNA for the CDR3 is TGTGCCAGCAGTGTTACCGGGACAGGGGTCGACACCGGGGAGCTGTTTTTT. Drawing the rest from reference TRBV25-1 and TRBJ2-2, the complete variable domain is EADIYQTPRYLVIGTGKKITLECSQTMGHDKMYWYQQDPGMELHLIHYSYGVNSTEKGDLSSESTVSRIRTEHFPLTLESARPSHTSQYLCASSVTGTGVDTGELFFGEGSRLTVL.

This chain uses TRBV4-3 with TRBJ1-6, with D possibly being TRBD1 (6 bases). The CDR3 is made up of 15 amino acids. Germline assignment: CDR1 LGHNA and CDR2 YSLEER. V lost 2 bases and J lost 7, with 12 bases in between. This chain's CDR3 is CASSQNRDGNSPLHF. DNA of the CDR3: TGCGCCAGCAGCCAAAACAGGGATGGAAATTCACCCCTCCACTTT.

The rearrangement joins TRBV7-3 to TRBJ1-1; D unclear. The germline V gene has CDR1 SGHTA and CDR2 FQGTGA. This CDR3 has 13 residues. Trimming removed 1 base at V and 1 base at J, with 4 bases between. The CDR3 DNA is TGTGCCAGCAGCTTAATGGCGAACACTGAAGCTTTCTTT. Translated, it gives CASSLMANTEAFF.

The chain recombines TRBV19 with TRBJ1-1; TRBD1 might be the D (5 bases). Between the trimmed V and J ends, which lost 3 bases and 7 bases, there was a span of 12 bases. The CDR3 runs 13 residues. Germline CDR1 is LNHDA and CDR2 is SQIVND (reference sequence). The CDR3 coding sequence is TGTGCCAGTAGTATCCCCCCGGGACTTGAAGCTTTCTTT. Amino acids: CASSIPPGLEAFF.

V and J are TRBV4-1 and TRBJ1-4; D is possibly TRBD1 (5 bases). The V gene's germline CDR1 is MGHRA and CDR2 YSYEKL. The CDR3 contains 20 residues. V lost 4 bases and J lost 2, with 26 bases in between. In DNA, the CDR3 is TGCGCCAGCAGCCCACTGTTGGGACTAGCAGGGATCGTCACTAATGAAAAACTGTTTTTT. It yields the protein CASSPLLGLAGIVTNEKLFF.

The J gene is TRBJ2-2, the V gene TRBV7-9; D is unresolved. This CDR3 is 11 amino acids long. The germline V gene has CDR1 SEHNR and CDR2 FQNEAQ (reference sequence). Between the trimmed V and J ends, which lost 6 bases and 7 bases, there was a span of 6 bases. CDR3 nucleotide sequence: TGTGCCAGCAGGTTATACGGGGAGCTGTTTTTT. Its protein product is CASRLYGELFF.

Here the CDR3 reads CASSLGQGAPEAFF. The CDR3 DNA sequence: TGTGCCAGCAGCTTGGGACAGGGGGCCCCTGAAGCTTTCTTT. V gene TRBV5-4 combines with J gene TRBJ1-1, with 10 bases aligning to TRBD1. The germline V gene encodes CDR1 SGHNT and CDR2 YYREEE (reference sequence). V lost 0 bases to trimming and J lost 6 bases; unmatched junction nucleotides: 2. The CDR3 spans 14 residues.

Of note for this clone: Its ends do not fully match the called genes, so a read error is possible. The chain recombines TRBV6-5 with TRBJ1-5, with 11 bases aligning to TRBD1. Germline V lookup: CDR1 MNHEY, CDR2 SVGAGI. This CDR3 region has 16 residues. CDR3 in amino acids: CASSHSGTGGVQPQHF. CDR3 nucleotide sequence: TGTGCCAGCAGTCACTCCGGGACAGGGGGTGTTCAGCCCCAGCATTTT.

This chain uses TRBV4-1 with TRBJ1-4; TRBD1 might be the D (6 bases). Germline V gives CDR1 MGHRA, CDR2 YSYEKL. V was clipped by 0 bases and J by 5 bases, with 13 bases between them. The CDR3 sequence is 16 residues long. DNA of the CDR3: TGCGCCAGCAGCCAAGAGACGACAGGCAAGAATGAAAAACTGTTTTTT. As protein: CASSQETTGKNEKLFF.

The J gene is TRBJ1-5, the V gene TRBV6-1; D may be TRBD1 (5 bases). V lost 2 bases and J lost 5, with 10 bases in between. The germline gives CDR1 MNHNS, CDR2 SASEGT. The length of the CDR3 is 14 residues. This chain's CDR3 is CASSEQGRDQPQHF. CDR3 DNA sequence: TGTGCCAGCAGTGAACAGGGTAGGGATCAGCCCCAGCATTTT.

The CDR3 sequence is CASSYSERWREQYV. The CDR3 DNA sequence: TGTGCCAGCAGTTACTCAGAGAGGTGGCGCGAGCAGTACGTC. The gene calls are TRBV6-2 or TRBV6-3 and TRBJ2-7; D ambiguous. V was clipped by 0 bases and J by 6 bases, with 12 bases between them. Looked up from germline, CDR1 is MNHEY and CDR2 is SVGEGT. The CDR3 has 14 residues.

The CDR3 protein is CASSPSLGGRIYEQYF. The CDR3 nucleotides read TGTGCCAGCAGCCCCAGCCTAGGGGGTCGGATCTACGAGCAGTACTTC. This chain links TRBV3-1 (or the pseudogene TRBV3-2) with TRBJ2-7; weak D call: TRBD1 (6 bases). V lost 4 bases to trimming and J lost 3 bases, with 19 bases between them. The CDR3 is made up of 16 amino acids. In germline, CDR1 is LGHDT, CDR2 YNNKEL (reference sequence).

The chain has TRBV2 and TRBJ1-3; D gene unclear. Trimming removed 7 bases at V and 4 bases at J, with 11 bases between. The CDR3 sequence is 13 residues long. Germline values: CDR1 SNHLY, CDR2 FYNNEI. Written as DNA, the CDR3 is TGTGCCAGCATTCCGGGGTCGGGAAACACCATATATTTT. Translating it yields CASIPGSGNTIYF.

This chain uses TRBV7-6 with TRBJ1-2; TRBD1 is a possible D gene (6 bases). The CDR3 sequence is 15 residues long. Per germline, CDR1 SGHVS and CDR2 FNYEAQ. V was clipped by 5 bases and J by 0 bases, with 13 bases between them. CDR3 region: CASSPGQPTNYGYTF. The DNA of the CDR3 is TGTGCCAGCAGCCCGGGACAACCAACTAACTATGGCTACACCTTC.

V usage is TRBV7-8 and J usage is TRBJ1-2, with 7 bases matching TRBD1. The length of the CDR3 is 15 residues. V was pared by 5 bases and J by 7 bases, with 13 bases of the junction left unmatched. The germline V gene encodes CDR1 SGHVS and CDR2 FQNEAQ. For the CDR3, the DNA is TGTGCCAGCAGCCCCGGTGGGGCAGGGGGTGGTGGCTACACCTTC. Its protein product is CASSPGGAGGGGYTF.